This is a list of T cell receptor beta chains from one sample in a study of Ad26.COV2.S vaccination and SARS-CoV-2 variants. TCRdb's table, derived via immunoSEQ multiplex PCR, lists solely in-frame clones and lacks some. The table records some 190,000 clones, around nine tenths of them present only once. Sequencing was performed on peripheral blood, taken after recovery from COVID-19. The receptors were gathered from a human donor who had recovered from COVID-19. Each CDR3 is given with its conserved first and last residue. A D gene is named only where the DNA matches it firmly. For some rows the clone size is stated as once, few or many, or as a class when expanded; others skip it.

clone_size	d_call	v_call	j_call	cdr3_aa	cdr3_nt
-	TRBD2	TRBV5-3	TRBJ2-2	CARSLGLAGNVTGELFF	TGTGCCAGAAGCTTGGGCCTAGCGGGGAATGTAACCGGGGAGCTGTTTTTT
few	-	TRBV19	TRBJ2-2	CASSIELGLGTGELFF	TGTGCCAGTAGTATAGAACTAGGCTTGGGGACCGGGGAGCTGTTTTTT
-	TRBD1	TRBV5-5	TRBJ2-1	CASSPYEGASYNEQFF	TGTGCCAGCAGCCCCTATGAGGGGGCCTCATACAATGAGCAGTTCTTC
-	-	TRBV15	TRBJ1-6	CATSRKEIPTYNSPLHF	TGTGCCACCAGCAGGAAGGAGATTCCTACCTATAATTCACCCCTCCACTTT
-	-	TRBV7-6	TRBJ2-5	CASSLEAGSFETQYF	TGTGCCAGCAGCTTAGAGGCTGGTAGTTTTGAGACCCAGTACTTC
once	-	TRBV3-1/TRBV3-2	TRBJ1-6	CATRRGENSPLHF	TGTGCCACCCGCCGGGGAGAGAATTCACCCCTCCACTTT
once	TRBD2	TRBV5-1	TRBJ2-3	CASSPLNPQREVPSSTDTQYF	TGCGCCAGCAGCCCACTCAATCCCCAGCGGGAAGTCCCCTCTAGCACAGATACGCAGTATTTT
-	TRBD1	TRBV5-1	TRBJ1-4	CASSIDRGRGEKLFF	TGCGCCAGCAGCATCGACAGGGGGCGCGGTGAAAAACTGTTTTTT
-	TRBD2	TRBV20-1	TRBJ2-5	CSASGGETQYF	TGCAGTGCTAGCGGGGGGGAGACCCAGTACTTC
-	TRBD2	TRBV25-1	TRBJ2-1	CASRAGGAYNEQFF	TGTGCCAGCAGAGCGGGGGGGGCCTACAATGAGCAGTTCTTC
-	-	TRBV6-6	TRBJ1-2	CASSRGAEGYGYTF	TGTGCCAGCAGCCGTGGAGCGGAGGGCTATGGCTACACCTTC
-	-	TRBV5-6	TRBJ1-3	CASSGGTRRKSSGNTIYF	TGTGCCAGCAGCGGTGGGACACGCCGGAAGAGCTCTGGAAACACCATATATTTT
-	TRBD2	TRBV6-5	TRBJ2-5	CASSRLAGDGETQYF	TGTGCCAGCAGCCGTCTAGCGGGGGACGGGGAGACCCAGTACTTC
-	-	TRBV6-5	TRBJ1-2	CASSPRGGYTF	TGTGCCAGCAGCCCCAGGGGCGGCTACACCTTC
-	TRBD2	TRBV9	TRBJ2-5	CASSVDGGETQYF	TGTGCCAGCAGCGTAGACGGGGGGGAGACCCAGTACTTC
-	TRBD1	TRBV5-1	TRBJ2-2	CASSDRTGQAGELFF	TGCGCCAGCAGCGATCGGACAGGGCAGGCCGGGGAGCTGTTTTTT
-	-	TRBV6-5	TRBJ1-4	CASRSQAEKLFF	TGTGCCAGCAGGTCTCAAGCTGAAAAACTGTTTTTT